This T cell receptor beta chain was sequenced during a study of blood T cell repertoires in COVID-19. Overall study: Sites across the United States, Italy and Spain contributed samples from acute and convalescent COVID-19. The analysed material was cDNA or gDNA that came from T cells, B-cell-depleted T cells, or PBMCs.

As handled by the study authors: Reference gene primer amplification in the assay estimated nucleated cell counts. The data were produced by immunoSEQ multiplex PCR, yet TCRdb's version contains in-frame clones alone and is incomplete. The V and J calls and clone size are taken from that table; D and trimming were inferred from the DNA. The table records about 270,000 clones, around nine tenths of them present only once. The CDR3 has 15 residues. In germline, CDR1 is SGHDT, CDR2 YYEEEE. The V gene end was trimmed by 4 bases and the J gene end by 5 bases; junction bases not matched to a gene: 6. This TCR derives from a man aged 35 to 55 who had recovered from COVID-19. Sample: peripheral blood. This chain joins TRBV5-6 and TRBJ2-1; 10 bases line up with TRBD1. The CDR3 nucleotides are TGTGCCAGCAGCGTCCCGGGACAGGGGAACAATGAGCAGTTCTTC. Protein: CASSVPGQGNNEQFF.